Listed here are 9 T cell receptor beta chains from one sample, sequenced in a study of cytomegalovirus exposure and HLA in healthy donors. The PCR made use of 60 Vbeta and 13 Jbeta primers. Libraries were prepared by immunoSEQ multiplex PCR; TCRdb keeps only in-frame clonotypes and omits some of them. Of roughly 140,000 clones listed, approximately 79% are singletons. Sequencing used PBMCs. The receptors were sampled from a woman in her thirties in good health and CMV-seronegative.

This clone came up once. This rearrangement joins TRBV5-4 to TRBJ1-2; TRBD1 aligns across 8 bases. The CDR3 runs to 15 residues. The ends lost 4 bases at V and 6 bases at J; junction bases unmatched: 11. Germline CDR1 reads SGHNT; CDR2 reads YYREEE (reference sequence). This chain's CDR3 is CASSAPGGIGDGYTF. In nucleotides, the CDR3 is TGTGCCAGCAGCGCCCCAGGGGGCATAGGCGATGGCTACACCTTC.

This clone was seen more than once but under ten times. V usage is TRBV7-9 and J usage is TRBJ1-5; D is perhaps TRBD1 (6 bases). Germline V gene sequence: CDR1 SEHNR, CDR2 FQNEAQ (reference sequence). The CDR3 extends over 14 amino acids. The V end lost 5 bases, the J end lost 3 bases, and 11 bases lay between the germline ends. The CDR3 sequence is CASSQGWNNQPQHF. The CDR3 DNA sequence: TGTGCCAGCAGCCAGGGGTGGAACAATCAGCCCCAGCATTTT.

CDR3 protein: CASSGTGSTQYF. DNA for the CDR3: TGTGCCAGCAGTGGGACAGGATCGACCCAGTACTTC. The genes are TRBV6-5 and TRBJ2-5, with 8 nucleotides matching TRBD1. Germline V gene data show CDR1 as MNHEY and CDR2 as SVGAGI. With V trimmed by 5 bases and J by 7 bases, 3 bases remained unmatched. The CDR3 has 12 residues.

The rearrangement uses TRBV29-1 and TRBJ1-1; a possible D gene is TRBD1 (5 bases). The germline gives CDR1 SQVTM, CDR2 ANQGSEA. Trimming took off 7 bases at V and 2 bases at J, with 11 bases between the two ends. The CDR3 contains 12 residues. CDR3 residues: CSAADTNTEAFF. As DNA, the CDR3 is TGCAGCGCCGCGGACACCAACACTGAAGCTTTCTTT.

This chain connects TRBV9 to TRBJ2-1; D not resolved. The germline V and J ends were trimmed by 1 base and 8 bases, with 4 bases remaining between them. The germline CDR1 and CDR2 sequences are SGDLS and YYNGEE. CDR3 length equals 11 residues. CDR3: CASSVRDEQFF. DNA for the CDR3: TGTGCCAGCAGCGTACGCGATGAGCAGTTCTTC.

The CDR3 here is CATHSSSYNEQFF. The CDR3, as DNA: TGTGCCACTCATAGTAGCTCCTACAATGAGCAGTTCTTC. The rearrangement links TRBV2 to TRBJ2-1; D is unresolved. This CDR3 spans 13 amino acids. Trimming pared 10 bases from V and 0 bases from J, leaving 10 bases between. Germline V lookup: CDR1 SNHLY, CDR2 FYNNEI.

The chain carries TRBV28 and TRBJ1-4; D might be TRBD1 (5 bases). Deletions cut 3 bases from V and 0 bases from J, with 11 bases between. The CDR3 runs to 16 residues. Germline lookup yields CDR1 MDHEN and CDR2 SYDVKM. This chain's CDR3 is CASSFGGGTTNEKLFF. In DNA form, the CDR3 reads TGTGCCAGCAGTTTTGGCGGGGGAACAACTAATGAAAAACTGTTTTTT. Based on the CDR3 plus reference TRBV28 and TRBJ1-4, the full variable domain is DVKVTQSSRYLVKRTGEKVFLECVQDMDHENMFWYRQDPGLGLRLIYFSYDVKMKEKGDIPEGYSVSREKKERFSLILESASTNQTSMYLCASSFGGGTTNEKLFFGSGTQLSVL.

This chain links TRBV7-6 with TRBJ2-2; the match to TRBD1 covers 7 bases. Per germline, CDR1 SGHVS and CDR2 FNYEAQ. The length of the CDR3 is 16 residues. The junction had 8 bases not matched to a gene; V was cut back by 5 bases and J by 2 bases. In DNA, the CDR3 is TGTGCCAGCAGCCTGACCGGGACAGTTAACACCGGGGAGCTGTTTTTT. It encodes CASSLTGTVNTGELFF.

The chain couples TRBV4-1 to TRBJ1-5; 7 bases are a match to TRBD1. From germline, CDR1 is MGHRA and CDR2 YSYEKL. The CDR3 has 14 amino acids. The J segment lost 1 base and the V segment lost 4 bases, leaving 1 base of the junction unmatched. The CDR3 region is CASSPTGSNQPQHF. The CDR3 bases are TGCGCCAGCAGCCCGACAGGGAGCAATCAGCCCCAGCATTTT.